This section outlines one T cell receptor (beta chain) sequence together with its context. What this receptor recognizes is not known. Only one base separates this from a far larger clonotype, so it likely reflects a read error. Other DNA sequences in the sample encode the same CDR3. Its CDR3 holds 16 amino acids, cysteine through phenylalanine. This entry keeps only the CDR3 DNA: 48 bases, framed from base 1. The trim is 4 bases for V and 0 bases for J, with a gap of 13 bases between the germline ends. Sequences SGHNT (CDR1) and YYREEE (CDR2) are obtained from the germline V gene (reference sequence). The donors were healthy, HIV-negative adults who had no recently reported acute infections or vaccinations. Only Caucasian adults living in Nashville, Tennessee, USA were represented among the donors. For unsorted samples, some 100 million PBMCs were counted and genomic DNA was extracted with the QIAamp DNA Blood Mini kit. Blood was obtained by leukapheresis, after which PBMCs were separated by Ficoll-Histopaque density gradient centrifugation and cryopreserved in liquid nitrogen vapor phase.

Using the deep immunoSEQ assay, multiplex PCR amplified TCR CDR3 regions from genomic DNA. Genomic DNA extracted from each cell subset was distributed evenly over all wells of several immunoSEQ 96-well plates, and each plate served as one replicate. Each replicate PCR for unsorted PBMC received 300 to 350 ng genomic DNA, equal to about 30,000 T cell genomes. Genomic DNA from unsorted PBMC was sequenced over ten immunoSEQ deep assay plates. Purified libraries were measured with a Qubit 3.0 fluorometer, size-checked on a Bioanalyzer 2100, and measured again with the KAPA Library Quantification kit. Each immunoSEQ 96-well plate was sequenced on its own single-read 150-cycle Illumina NextSeq 550 flow cell. Per the authors' processing: Because the immunoSEQ output included only junctional sequences and no quality scores, the filtering could not be the same as the filtering used for full-length reads. To assign V/J genes and CDR3, sequences were annotated using PyIR, a Python wrapper for IgBLAST v1.9, with IMGT germline references. Reads were filtered out if the reads had weak V/J assignments (E-value above 1e-6), no CDR3, stop codons, out-of-frame junctions, or ambiguous translated residues. V3J clonotypes were defined as sequences sharing the same inferred V gene, J gene, and CDR3 amino acid sequence. To compute the percentage overlap between repertoires, the number of shared unique clonotypes was divided by the size of the smaller repertoire. Repertoire richness was assessed with RTK rarefaction, the Chao1 estimator, and Recon v2.1 estimates of unobserved clonotypes. TCRdb provides this immuneACCESS table in a form limited to in-frame rearrangements. Some clones are lacking; in checked studies, under half of them reflect an unresolved V gene, and why the rest are absent is not known. V and J calls and clone size are as listed in that table; D and trimming were resolved from the DNA. The table for this sample lists 450,000 to 500,000 clones; over 75% of them were counted only once. About 12% of the sample rests with the top ten.

The data originate from a study of shared clonotypes between healthy human individuals (dated by TCRdb to about 2020). Looking at the study overall: A few men and a couple of women, aged 18 to 49 years, made up the cohort. To estimate repertoire size and how much clonotype sharing occurs between individuals, the study deeply sequenced the blood TCR repertoires of about five healthy adults. To increase sequencing depth and limit assay-specific biases, different laboratories used diverse techniques to prepare libraries and sequence TCR repertoires. Per donor, leukapheresis produced somewhere between about 0.85 and 8.9 billion PBMCs.

General findings and caveats noted by the study authors: Sampling was limited to blood, and TCR repertoires in tissue likely differ from TCR repertoires in blood. Pairwise subsampling led to the expectation that sequencing depth would affect the degree of clonotype sharing among donors. The small number of donors limited the genetic and exposure-history diversity represented.

The V and J segments used are TRBV5-4 and TRBJ2-2, with the identity of the D gene unclear. Sequencing was done on a sample of PBMCs. The receptor's source is a woman aged 40 to 50 in good health. Some clones in this sample may be carry-over from other donors' samples. CDR3 protein: CASSLDRLANTGELFF. The DNA sequence is TGTGCCAGCAGCCTGGATAGACTCGCGAACACCGGGGAGCTGTTTTTT.